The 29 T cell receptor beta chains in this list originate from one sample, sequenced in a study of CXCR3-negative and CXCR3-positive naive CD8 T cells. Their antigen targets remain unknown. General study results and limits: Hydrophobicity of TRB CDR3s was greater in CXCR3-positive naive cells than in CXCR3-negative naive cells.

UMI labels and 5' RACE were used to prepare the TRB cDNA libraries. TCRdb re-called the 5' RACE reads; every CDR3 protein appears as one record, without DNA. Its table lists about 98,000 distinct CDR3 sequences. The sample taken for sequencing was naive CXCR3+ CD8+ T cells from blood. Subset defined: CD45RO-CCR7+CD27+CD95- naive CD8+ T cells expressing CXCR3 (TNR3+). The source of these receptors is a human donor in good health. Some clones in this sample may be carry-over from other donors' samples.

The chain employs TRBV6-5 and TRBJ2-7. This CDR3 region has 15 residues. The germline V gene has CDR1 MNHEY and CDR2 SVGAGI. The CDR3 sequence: CASSYSMVRGYEQYF.

CDR3: CASSPREGDSYGYTF. The chain employs TRBV4-1 and TRBJ1-2; TCRdb calls TRBD1, which cannot be checked without DNA. There are 15 residues in the CDR3. The germline V gene encodes CDR1 MGHRA and CDR2 YSYEKL.

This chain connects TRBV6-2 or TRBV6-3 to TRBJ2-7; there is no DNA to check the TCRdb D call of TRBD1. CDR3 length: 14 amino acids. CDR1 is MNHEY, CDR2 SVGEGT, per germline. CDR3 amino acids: CATTLEGQIYEQYF.

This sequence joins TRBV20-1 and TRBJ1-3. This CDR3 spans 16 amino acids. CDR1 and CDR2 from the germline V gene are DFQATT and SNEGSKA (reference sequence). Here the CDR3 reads CSARDRNGVIGNTIYF.

CDR3 loop: CASSQGLAKTQYF. This rearrangement joins TRBV5-1 to TRBJ2-5; the D gene TCRdb calls, TRBD2, cannot be checked with no DNA. Germline loops: CDR1 SGHRS, CDR2 YFSETQ. The CDR3 spans 13 residues.

This chain's CDR3 is CAISAYSHGYTF. V is TRBV10-3 and J is TRBJ1-2. The CDR3 is 12 amino acids. The V gene's germline CDR1 is ENHRY and CDR2 SYGVKD.

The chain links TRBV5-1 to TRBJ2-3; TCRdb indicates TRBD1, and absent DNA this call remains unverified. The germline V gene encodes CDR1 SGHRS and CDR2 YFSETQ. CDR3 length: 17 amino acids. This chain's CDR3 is CASSKTWAGELEDTQYF.

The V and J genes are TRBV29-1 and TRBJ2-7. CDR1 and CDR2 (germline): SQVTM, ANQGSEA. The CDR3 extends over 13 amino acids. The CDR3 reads CSVERGDSYEQYF.

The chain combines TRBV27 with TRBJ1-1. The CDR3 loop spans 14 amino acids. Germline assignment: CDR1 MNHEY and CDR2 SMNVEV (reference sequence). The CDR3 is CASSLSAGGDEAFF.

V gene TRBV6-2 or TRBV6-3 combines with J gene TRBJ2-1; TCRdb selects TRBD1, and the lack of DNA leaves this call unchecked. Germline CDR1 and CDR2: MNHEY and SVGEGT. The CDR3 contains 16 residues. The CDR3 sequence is CASSPAYAGGVHEQFF.

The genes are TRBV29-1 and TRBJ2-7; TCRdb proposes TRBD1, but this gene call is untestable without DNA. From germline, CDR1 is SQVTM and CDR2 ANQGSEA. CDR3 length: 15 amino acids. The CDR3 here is CSVVSEGGAAYEQYF.

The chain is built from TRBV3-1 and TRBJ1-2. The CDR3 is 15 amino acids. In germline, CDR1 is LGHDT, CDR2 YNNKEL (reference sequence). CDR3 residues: CASSQERGINYGYTF.

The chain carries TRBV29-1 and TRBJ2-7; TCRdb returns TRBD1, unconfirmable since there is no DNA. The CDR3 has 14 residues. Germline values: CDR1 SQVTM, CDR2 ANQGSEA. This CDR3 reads CSVESRDSTYEQYF.

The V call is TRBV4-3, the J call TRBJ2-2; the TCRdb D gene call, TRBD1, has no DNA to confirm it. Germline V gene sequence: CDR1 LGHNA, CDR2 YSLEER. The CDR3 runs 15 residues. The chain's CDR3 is CASSLGTGNTGELFF.

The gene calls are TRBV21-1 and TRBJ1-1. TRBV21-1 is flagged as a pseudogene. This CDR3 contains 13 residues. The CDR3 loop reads CASSKGVGTEGFF.

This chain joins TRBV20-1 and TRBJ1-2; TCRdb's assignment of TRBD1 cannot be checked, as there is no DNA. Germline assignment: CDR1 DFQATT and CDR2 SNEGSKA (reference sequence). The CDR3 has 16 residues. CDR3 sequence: CSARDPGSPSGYGYTF.

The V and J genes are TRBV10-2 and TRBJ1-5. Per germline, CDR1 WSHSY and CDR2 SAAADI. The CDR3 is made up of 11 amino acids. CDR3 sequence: CASSGRQPQHF.

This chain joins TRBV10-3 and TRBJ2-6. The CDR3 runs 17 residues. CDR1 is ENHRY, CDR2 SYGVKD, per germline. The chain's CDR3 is CAIGWTAESSGANVLTF.

The CDR3: CSVDNDESLNTEAFF. The rearrangement links TRBV29-1 to TRBJ1-1. The CDR3 loop spans 15 amino acids. Germline CDR1 is SQVTM and CDR2 is ANQGSEA. Full variable domain (remainder filled in from reference TRBV29-1 and TRBJ1-1): SAVISQKPSRDICQRGTSLTIQCQVDSQVTMMFWYRQQPGQSLTLIATANQGSEATYESGFVIDKFPISRPNLTFSTLTVSNMSPEDSSIYLCSVDNDESLNTEAFFGQGTRLTVV.

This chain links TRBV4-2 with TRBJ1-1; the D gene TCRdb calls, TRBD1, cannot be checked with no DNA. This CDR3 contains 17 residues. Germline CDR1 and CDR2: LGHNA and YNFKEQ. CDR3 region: CASSQDEGGTGGTEAFF.

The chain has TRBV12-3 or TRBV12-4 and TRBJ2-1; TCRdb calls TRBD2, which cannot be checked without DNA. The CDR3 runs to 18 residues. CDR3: CASSFSPIAGGSYNEQFF.

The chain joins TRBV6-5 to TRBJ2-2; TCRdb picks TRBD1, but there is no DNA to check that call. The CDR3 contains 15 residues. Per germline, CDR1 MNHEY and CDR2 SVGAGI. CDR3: CASSKTGAYTGELFF.

The CDR3 region is CASSLGGAALSGYTF. This chain connects TRBV7-2 to TRBJ1-2. Per germline, CDR1 SGHTA and CDR2 FQGNSA. This CDR3 region has 15 residues.

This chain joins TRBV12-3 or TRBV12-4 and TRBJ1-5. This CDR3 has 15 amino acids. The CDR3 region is CASSLALDPSMPQHF.

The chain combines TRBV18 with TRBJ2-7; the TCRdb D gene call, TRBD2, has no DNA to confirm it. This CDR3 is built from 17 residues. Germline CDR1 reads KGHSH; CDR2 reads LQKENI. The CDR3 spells CASSSGASGVLQGEQYF. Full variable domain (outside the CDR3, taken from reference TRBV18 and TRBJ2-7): NAGVMQNPRHLVRRRGQEARLRCSPMKGHSHVYWYRQLPEEGLKFMVYLQKENIIDESGMPKERFSAEFPKEGPSILRIQQVVRGDSAAYFCASSSGASGVLQGEQYFGPGTRLTVT.

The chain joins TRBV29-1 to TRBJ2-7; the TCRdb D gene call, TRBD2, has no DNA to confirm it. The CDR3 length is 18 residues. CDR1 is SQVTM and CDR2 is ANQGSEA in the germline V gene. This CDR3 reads CSVKTLPGLAADTYEQYF.

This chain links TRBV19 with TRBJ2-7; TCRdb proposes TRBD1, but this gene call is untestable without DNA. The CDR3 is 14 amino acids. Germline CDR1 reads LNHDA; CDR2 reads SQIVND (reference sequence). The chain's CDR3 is CASSMNPGQLEQYF.

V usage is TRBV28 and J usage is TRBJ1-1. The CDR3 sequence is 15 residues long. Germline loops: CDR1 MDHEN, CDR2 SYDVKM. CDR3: CASSFRALMNTEAFF. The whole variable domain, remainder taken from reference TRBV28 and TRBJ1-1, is DVKVTQSSRYLVKRTGEKVFLECVQDMDHENMFWYRQDPGLGLRLIYFSYDVKMKEKGDIPEGYSVSREKKERFSLILESASTNQTSMYLCASSFRALMNTEAFFGQGTRLTVV.

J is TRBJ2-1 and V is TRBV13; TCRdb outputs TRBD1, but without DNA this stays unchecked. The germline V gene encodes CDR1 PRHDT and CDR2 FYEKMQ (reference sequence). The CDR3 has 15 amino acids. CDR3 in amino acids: CASSLRDRVYNEQFF. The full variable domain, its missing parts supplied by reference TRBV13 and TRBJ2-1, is AAGVIQSPRHLIKEKRETATLKCYPIPRHDTVYWYQQGPGQDPQFLISFYEKMQSDKGSIPDRFSAQQFSDYHSELNMSSLELGDSALYFCASSLRDRVYNEQFFGPGTRLTVL.